One sample yielded the 8 T cell receptor beta chains listed below, sequenced in a study of T cell repertoires in cytomegalovirus infection. These receptors have no known antigen. TCRdb re-called the reads with MiXCR, one entry per CDR3 protein. The repertoire has about 900,000 distinct CDR3 sequences, about 33% of them found once; the top ten carry roughly 12%. This specimen was cultured CD8+ T cells from PBMCs, taken from culture after CMV antigen stimulation. The receptors derive from a human donor in good health (CMV status not recorded). Some clones in this sample may be carry-over from other donors' samples.

V usage is TRBV7-3 and J usage is TRBJ2-2, with D tentatively TRBD2 (6 bases). Germline V gene data show CDR1 as SGHTA and CDR2 as FQGTGA. The CDR3 sequence is 15 residues long. Trimming pared 1 base from V and 5 bases from J, leaving 11 bases between. The CDR3 DNA reads as TGTGCCAGCAGCTTAAACGGGGGAGTGACCGGGGAGCTGTTTTTT. Amino acids: CASSLNGGVTGELFF.

This rearrangement joins TRBV7-6 to TRBJ2-5; D unresolved. CDR3 length equals 14 residues. Germline CDR1 and CDR2: SGHVS and FNYEAQ. V dropped 5 bases and J dropped 5 bases, with 15 bases sitting between them. In nucleotides, the CDR3 is TGTGCCAGCAGCCCTAGAGGAAATTGGGAGACCCAGTACTTC. It codes for CASSPRGNWETQYF.

The chain recombines TRBV27 with TRBJ2-3; D could derive from TRBD1 or TRBD2 (5 bases each). The CDR3 is made up of 15 amino acids. Germline CDR1 and CDR2: MNHEY and SMNVEV (reference sequence). V gave up 2 bases and J gave up 2 bases, with 11 bases separating them. CDR3 sequence: CASSLRGPPTDTQYF. CDR3 bases: TGTGCCAGCAGTTTACGGGGCCCTCCCACAGATACGCAGTATTTT.

The rearrangement joins TRBV27 to TRBJ2-1, with D unresolved. The germline gives CDR1 MNHEY, CDR2 SMNVEV (reference sequence). The CDR3 runs to 15 residues. V was cut by 3 bases and J by 6 bases, with 15 bases left in between. For the CDR3, the DNA is TGTGCCAGCAGTTTGCCTGGGGTGAAGCGCAATGAGCAGTTCTTC. Its translation is CASSLPGVKRNEQFF.

This clonotype was detected once. The chain has TRBV29-1 and TRBJ1-2; D not certain. The length of the CDR3 is 14 residues. Germline-derived CDR1 and CDR2 are SQVTM and ANQGSEA. Trimming left V 3 bases short and J 4 bases short, with 15 bases between. CDR3 amino acids: CSVDLGFDGYGYTF. CDR3 bases: TGCAGCGTTGATCTGGGGTTTGATGGCTATGGCTACACCTTC.

There are a few counts of this clonotype. The chain joins TRBV6-6 to TRBJ2-1; no clear D. Trimming cost V 2 bases and J 2 bases, with 13 bases left between them. The length of the CDR3 is 16 residues. CDR1 is MNHNY, CDR2 SVGAGI, per germline (reference sequence). CDR3 in amino acids: CASSYPPGFTYNEQFF. The CDR3, as DNA: TGTGCCAGCAGTTACCCCCCAGGATTCACCTACAATGAGCAGTTCTTC.

The gene calls are TRBV27 and TRBJ1-2; D remains ambiguous. CDR3 length equals 15 residues. Trimming removed 5 bases from V and 5 bases from J, with 18 bases in between. Looked up from germline, CDR1 is MNHEY and CDR2 is SMNVEV (reference sequence). The CDR3 protein is CASSPPRRLGYGYTF. The CDR3, as DNA: TGTGCCAGCAGTCCCCCGAGGCGGCTGGGATATGGCTACACCTTC.

The rearrangement links TRBV9 to TRBJ2-1; no clear D. The germline V gene encodes CDR1 SGDLS and CDR2 YYNGEE. V dropped 0 bases and J dropped 3 bases, with 7 bases sitting between them. This CDR3 has 14 residues. The CDR3 spells CASSVAWNYNEQFF. CDR3 in DNA: TGTGCCAGCAGCGTAGCGTGGAACTACAATGAGCAGTTCTTC.